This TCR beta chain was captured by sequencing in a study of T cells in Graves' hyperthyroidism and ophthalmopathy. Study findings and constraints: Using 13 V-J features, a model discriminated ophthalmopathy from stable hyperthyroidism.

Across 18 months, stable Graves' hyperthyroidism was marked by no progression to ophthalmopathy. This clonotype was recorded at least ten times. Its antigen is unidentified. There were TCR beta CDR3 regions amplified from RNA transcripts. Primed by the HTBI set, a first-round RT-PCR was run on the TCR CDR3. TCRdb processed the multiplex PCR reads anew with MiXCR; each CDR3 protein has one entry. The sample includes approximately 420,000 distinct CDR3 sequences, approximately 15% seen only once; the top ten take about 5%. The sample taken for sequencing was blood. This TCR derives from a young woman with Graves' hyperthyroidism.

In DNA, the CDR3 is TGTGCCAGCAGCCACCAAAGCGGGAGCTCCTACAATGAGCAGTTCTTC. Amino acids: CASSHQSGSSYNEQFF. The rearrangement uses TRBV3-1 and TRBJ2-1, with TRBD2 matching over 8 bases. The germline V gene encodes CDR1 LGHDT and CDR2 YNNKEL (reference sequence). This CDR3 contains 16 residues. Trimming took 3 bases from V and 0 from J; bases not matched to a gene: 4.